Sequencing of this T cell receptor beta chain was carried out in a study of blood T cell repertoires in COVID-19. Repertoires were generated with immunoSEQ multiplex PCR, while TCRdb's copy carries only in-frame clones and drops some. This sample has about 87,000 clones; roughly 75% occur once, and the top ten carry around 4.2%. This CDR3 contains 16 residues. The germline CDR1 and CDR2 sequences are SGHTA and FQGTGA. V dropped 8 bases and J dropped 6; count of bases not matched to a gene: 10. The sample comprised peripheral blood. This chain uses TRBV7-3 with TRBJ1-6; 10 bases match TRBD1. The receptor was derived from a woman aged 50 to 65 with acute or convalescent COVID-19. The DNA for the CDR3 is TGTGCCAGCGCGCTAGGGGGGACAGGGGCTAATTCACCCCTCCACTTT. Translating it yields CASALGGTGANSPLHF.